The present entry profiles one T cell receptor beta chain with its context. This specimen belongs to a study of T cell clones after liver transplantation. For the study at large: TCRbeta sequencing after a pre-transplant mixed lymphocyte reaction identified graft-donor-reactive clones, later tracked in post-transplant blood.

Clones were sequenced by immunoSEQ multiplex PCR, and TCRdb holds only the in-frame ones, with some missing. The sample holds tens of thousands of clones; over 90% are singletons and the top ten take approximately 1%. The clonotype was recovered from a human patient who received a liver transplant. A share of the T cells may be of graft donor origin. This specimen was CD4+ T cells from blood, taken roughly 26 months after liver transplant.

CDR3 nucleotide sequence: TGTGCCAGCAGCGTAGACGACGGTAGAGCTAACTATGGCTACACCTTC. Its translation is CASSVDDGRANYGYTF. The chain has TRBV9 and TRBJ1-2, with D unclear. The CDR3 loop spans 16 amino acids. V was trimmed by 0 bases and J by 0 bases, leaving 12 bases between them. CDR1 and CDR2 (germline): SGDLS, YYNGEE.